This T cell receptor (beta chain) was recorded in a study of regulatory T cells in long-lasting Graves disease. Building of the TCR beta libraries involved iRepertoire HTBI primers and Arm-PCR of CDR3 regions. TCRdb processed the multiplex PCR reads anew with MiXCR; each CDR3 protein has one entry. The data hold approximately 400,000 distinct CDR3 sequences, with around 14% observed a single time. Time point: newly diagnosed GD, antithyroid drugs for less than 3 months. The TCR library was made from RNA extracted from PBMCs. Patients with Graves' disease were diagnosed by American Thyroid Association guidelines. Patients were from an endocrinology department in Xi'an, China. The same sample was also used in a study of T cells in Graves' hyperthyroidism and ophthalmopathy. As that report states: Uncontrolled infections, other autoimmune diseases, pregnancy or lactation led to exclusion of patients.

This specimen consisted of peripheral blood mononuclear cells (PBMCs), obtained at new diagnosis, from a patient treated with antithyroid drugs. This clonotype was obtained from a woman under 40 with Graves disease.

The CDR3 spells CASRTIGLAGTTDTQYF. DNA for the CDR3: TGCGCCAGTCGCACGATTGGACTAGCGGGAACCACAGATACGCAGTATTTT. This sequence joins TRBV10-1 and TRBJ2-3; 12 positions agree with TRBD2. J gave up 2 bases and V 9 bases, and 12 bases lay outside the gene matches. The CDR3 covers 17 residues. The V gene's germline CDR1 is WNHNN and CDR2 SYGVQD (reference sequence).